What follows are 10 T cell receptor beta chains derived from one specimen sequenced in a study of T cells in Graves' hyperthyroidism and ophthalmopathy (dated by TCRdb to between 2018 and 2021). The library was obtained by multiplex PCR. Reads for this sample came from an Illumina HiSeq 2000. The TCR beta CDR3 regions were amplified from RNA transcripts. For the first round of RT-PCR on the TCR CDR3, the HTBI primer set was used together with the Qiagen OneStep RT-PCR kit. TCRdb reprocessed the public reads (quality trimming at Q25 with fastp, clone calling with MiXCR) and kept in-frame beta chains. CDR3 protein sequences are deduplicated, and each keeps its most common genes and DNA. Within this sample are fewer than 450,000 distinct CDR3 sequences, with about 17% of them counted one time only. The top ten hold 34% of the sample. Input material: blood. The receptors stem from a woman in her 30s with Graves' hyperthyroidism that later progressed to Graves' ophthalmopathy.

This clonotype was seen ten or more times. The CDR3 DNA follows: TGTGCCAGCAGCTTGCTACTCAATCAGCCCCAGCATTTT. Residues: CASSLLLNQPQHF. The chain links TRBV12-3 or TRBV12-4 to TRBJ1-5; the D is unclear. CDR3 length equals 13 residues. V was trimmed by 6 bases and J by 3 bases, leaving 9 bases between them.

This clonotype was recorded at least ten times. The chain carries TRBV19 and TRBJ1-4; TRBD1 might be the D (5 bases). CDR1 LNHDA and CDR2 SQIVND come from the germline V gene (reference sequence). CDR3 length equals 14 residues. The V gene lost 7 bases and the J gene lost 4 bases, with 13 bases spanning the gap. CDR3: CASTEGQLNEKLFF. CDR3 sequence (DNA): TGTGCCAGTACGGAGGGGCAGCTTAATGAAAAACTGTTTTTT.

This clonotype appeared many times. The chain is built from TRBV5-1 and TRBJ2-7; possibly TRBD2 for D (6 bases). The germline V gene encodes CDR1 SGHRS and CDR2 YFSETQ. This CDR3 region has 17 residues. Trimming took 3 bases from V and 4 from J, leaving 23 bases between them. The CDR3: CASSWGASGEFMYEQYF. CDR3 bases: TGCGCCAGCAGCTGGGGAGCGTCGGGGGAGTTTATGTACGAGCAGTACTTC.

This clonotype came up a few times. The chain couples TRBV6-1 to TRBJ2-7, with D perhaps TRBD2 (5 bases). The CDR3 consists of 13 residues. V was trimmed by 6 bases and J by 2 bases, leaving 11 bases between them. CDR1 is MNHNS and CDR2 is SASEGT in the germline V gene. The CDR3 is CASSSGPPYEQYF. In DNA form, the CDR3 reads TGTGCCAGCAGCAGCGGCCCCCCCTACGAGCAGTACTTC.

This chain connects TRBV12-3 or TRBV12-4 to TRBJ2-1; 7 nucleotides match TRBD2. The CDR3 extends over 12 amino acids. The J segment lost 7 bases and the V segment lost 6 bases, leaving 3 bases of the junction unmatched. The CDR3 loop reads CASSGRLNEQFF. As DNA, the CDR3 is TGTGCCAGCAGCGGGAGGTTGAATGAGCAGTTCTTC.

CDR3 nucleotide sequence: TGTGCCATCAGCAAGAGGGATGAAAAACTGTTTTTT. Its translation is CAISKRDEKLFF. The V call is TRBV10-3, the J call TRBJ1-4, with D unresolved. There are 12 residues in the CDR3. The germline CDR1 and CDR2 sequences are ENHRY and SYGVKD. Trimming cost V 6 bases and J 6 bases, with 8 bases left between them.

The genes are TRBV29-1 and TRBJ1-3; no clear D. CDR3 length: 17 amino acids. Between the trimmed V and J ends, which lost 1 base and 0 bases, there was a span of 16 bases. Germline V gene lookup returns CDR1 SQVTM and CDR2 ANQGSEA. The CDR3 sequence is CSVEATPITDSGNTIYF. The CDR3 region has the DNA TGCAGCGTTGAAGCAACCCCCATCACGGACTCTGGAAACACCATATATTTT.

The chain has TRBV6-1 and TRBJ2-3; 9 positions agree with TRBD2. This CDR3 is built from 15 residues. The V gene end was trimmed by 5 bases and the J gene end by 14 bases; junction bases not matched to a gene: 17. Germline CDR1 MNHNS, CDR2 SASEGT. The CDR3 is CASSPLAGGPTLMYF. CDR3 DNA: TGTGCCAGCAGTCCCCTGGCGGGAGGGCCAACTTTAATGTATTTT.

This clonotype was detected ten times or more. The chain combines TRBV12-3 or TRBV12-4 with TRBJ2-2; TRBD2 matches at 14 bases. V lost 6 bases and J lost 7; bases outside the gene matches: 13. This CDR3 has 18 residues. The CDR3 sequence: CASRTGTSGSYGVGELFF. CDR3 in DNA: TGTGCCAGCAGAACCGGGACTAGCGGGAGTTACGGCGTCGGGGAGCTGTTTTTT.

The sample holds many counts of this clonotype. The V call is TRBV30, the J call TRBJ2-1; D is ambiguous. This CDR3 spans 11 amino acids. Trimming stripped 1 base from V and 6 bases from J, with 4 bases between. Germline V CDR1 and CDR2: GTSNPN, SVGIG (reference sequence). In nucleotides, the CDR3 is TGTGCCTGGAGTGAATCCAATGAGCAGTTCTTC. Translation: CAWSESNEQFF.